The entry below gives a single T cell receptor beta chain sequence along with its context. Treatment here: preoperative locoregional IRX-2 cytokine immunotherapy. Samples came from a phase Ib trial of preoperative locoregional IRX-2 cytokine immunotherapy. This record belongs to a study of preoperative IRX-2 immunotherapy in early breast cancer. The ends were cut back, 10 bases at V and 6 bases at J, with 25 bases in the middle. The CDR3 contains 15 residues. Germline CDR1 MNHGY, CDR2 SAAAGT. Clones were read by immunoSEQ multiplex PCR, and TCRdb kept only the in-frame ones, dropping some. The repertoire includes around 10,000 clones, 75% to 90% of them detected once, and 5.5% to 6% sits in the top ten.

This chain uses TRBV6-8 with TRBJ2-7; D perhaps matches TRBD2 (6 bases). Sequencing was performed on lymph node tissue, taken before IRX-2 immunotherapy. This receptor was identified in a human donor with breast cancer. The CDR3 sequence: CAIKNDGSPRAEQYF. Written as DNA, the CDR3 is TGTGCCATCAAAAATGACGGGAGTCCAAGGGCCGAGCAGTACTTC.